These 20 T cell receptor beta chains were sequenced from one sample in a study of cytomegalovirus exposure and HLA in healthy donors. Primers: 60 Vbeta forward and 13 Jbeta reverse. TCRdb's table, derived via immunoSEQ multiplex PCR, lists solely in-frame clones and lacks some. The profile shows about 93,000 clones, about 66% of them singletons. The sample was PBMCs. The receptors stem from a boy aged 5 to 17 in good health and CMV-seropositive.

The V and J genes are TRBV18 and TRBJ2-7, with D possibly matching TRBD1 (5 bases). Germline V gives CDR1 KGHSH, CDR2 LQKENI. Between the trimmed V and J ends, which lost 2 bases and 3 bases, there was a span of 5 bases. This CDR3 region has 12 residues. The CDR3 reads CASSPDSYEQYF. CDR3 DNA sequence: TGTGCCAGCTCACCAGACAGCTACGAGCAGTACTTC.

The rearrangement uses TRBV5-1 and TRBJ1-1; a possible D gene is TRBD1 (6 bases). Germline lookup yields CDR1 SGHRS and CDR2 YFSETQ. The V end lost 2 bases, the J end lost 4 bases, and 9 bases lay between the germline ends. The CDR3 is 13 amino acids. The chain's CDR3 is CASSFQGSTEAFF. The DNA of the CDR3 is TGCGCCAGCAGCTTCCAGGGGAGCACTGAAGCTTTCTTT.

This clone appeared once. The gene calls are TRBV5-6 and TRBJ1-6; 9 nucleotides align to TRBD1. The V gene's germline CDR1 is SGHDT and CDR2 YYEEEE. J lost 9 bases, V lost 7 bases, and 8 bases had no gene match. The CDR3 covers 14 residues. This chain's CDR3 is CASSSGTGLSPLHF. The CDR3 DNA follows: TGTGCCAGCTCCAGTGGGACAGGGCTTTCACCCCTCCACTTT.

The chain combines TRBV7-9 with TRBJ1-1; D is ambiguous. Per germline, CDR1 SEHNR and CDR2 FQNEAQ (reference sequence). The CDR3 runs 14 residues. The ends were cut back, 1 base at V and 2 bases at J, with 8 bases in the middle. CDR3 DNA sequence: TGTGCCAGCAGCTTAGTGCGCGGAAACACTGAAGCTTTCTTT. Translated, it gives CASSLVRGNTEAFF.

The J gene is TRBJ1-2, the V gene TRBV29-1; the D is unclear. Germline CDR1 and CDR2: SQVTM and ANQGSEA. Trimming left V 6 bases short and J 4 bases short, with 15 bases between. The CDR3 is made up of 13 amino acids. Here the CDR3 DNA reads TGCAGCGTGGTAGGGAGGACGGGCTATGGCTACACCTTC. Translated, it gives CSVVGRTGYGYTF.

The V gene is TRBV6-1, the J gene TRBJ2-7, with D perhaps matching TRBD1 (6 bases). The V end was cut by 7 bases, the J end by 3 bases, with 13 bases between. This CDR3 is 13 amino acids long. Germline CDR1 reads MNHNS; CDR2 reads SASEGT. CDR3 sequence reads: CASMRTEYYEQYF. The DNA of the CDR3 is TGTGCCAGCATGAGGACAGAGTACTACGAGCAGTACTTC.

The chain couples TRBV20-1 to TRBJ2-1, with D possibly TRBD2 on 6 matching bases. Trimming removed 7 bases at V and 8 bases at J, with 12 bases between. Germline values: CDR1 DFQATT, CDR2 SNEGSKA (reference sequence). This CDR3 region has 11 residues. This CDR3 reads CSGEVGDEQFF. The CDR3 DNA sequence: TGCAGTGGGGAGGTCGGCGATGAGCAGTTCTTC.

The V call is TRBV6-5, the J call TRBJ2-7; 9 nucleotides line up with TRBD1. Germline trimming cut 4 bases from V and 2 bases from J; bases unmatched to any gene: 9. The CDR3 covers 16 residues. Germline V gives CDR1 MNHEY, CDR2 SVGAGI. The CDR3 is CASSSLAGTGTYEQYF. Written as DNA, the CDR3 is TGTGCCAGCAGTTCGCTGGCCGGGACAGGGACCTACGAGCAGTACTTC.

The J gene is TRBJ2-7, the V gene TRBV7-2, with D perhaps matching TRBD1 (6 bases). There are 14 residues in the CDR3. Trimming took off 5 bases at V and 5 bases at J, with 16 bases between the two ends. Germline-derived CDR1 and CDR2 are SGHTA and FQGNSA. CDR3 loop: CASSPQTGTNEQYF. In DNA form, the CDR3 reads TGTGCCAGCAGCCCTCAAACCGGGACAAACGAGCAGTACTTC. The variable domain in full, with the rest retrieved from reference TRBV7-2 and TRBJ2-7, is GAGVSQSPSNKVTEKGKDVELRCDPISGHTALYWYRQSLGQGLEFLIYFQGNSAPDKSGLPSDRFSAERTGGSVSTLTIQRTQQEDSAVYLCASSPQTGTNEQYFGPGTRLTVT.

This chain joins TRBV4-1 and TRBJ2-1; D might be TRBD1 (5 bases). Germline CDR1 and CDR2: MGHRA and YSYEKL. V was pared by 0 bases and J by 2 bases, with 11 bases between. The CDR3 is 16 residues long. CDR3 nucleotides: TGCGCCAGCAGCCAAGATAGGACACCTACCTACAATGAGCAGTTCTTC. It codes for CASSQDRTPTYNEQFF.

Of note for this clone: Mismatch with germline at one junction end may stem from a read error. The chain is built from TRBV5-1 and TRBJ2-3; D might be TRBD2 (6 bases). The germline V gene encodes CDR1 SGHRS and CDR2 YFSETQ. The CDR3 spans 15 residues. The CDR3 region is CASSPTSQRTDTQYF. CDR3 in DNA: TGCGCCAGCAGCCCTACTAGCCAAAGAACAGATACACAGTATTTT.

V usage is TRBV9 and J usage is TRBJ2-3; TRBD2 matches 11 bases. Germline CDR1 and CDR2: SGDLS and YYNGEE. The V gene end was trimmed by 3 bases and the J gene end by 5 bases; junction bases not matched to a gene: 5. The CDR3 covers 15 residues. CDR3 in DNA: TGTGCCAGCAGCGAGACTAGCGGGGCTGGAGATACGCAGTATTTT. It is translated as CASSETSGAGDTQYF.

This rearrangement joins TRBV30 to TRBJ1-5, with 9 bases aligning to TRBD1. The CDR3 is 16 residues long. V lost 3 bases, J lost 3 bases, and 9 bases stayed unmatched. CDR1 and CDR2 (germline): GTSNPN, SVGIG (reference sequence). For the CDR3, the DNA is TGTGCCTGGAGCGGTCCCGGGACAGGGAACAATCAGCCCCAGCATTTT. Translation: CAWSGPGTGNNQPQHF. Drawing the rest from reference TRBV30 and TRBJ1-5, the complete variable domain is SQTIHQWPATLVQPVGSPLSLECTVEGTSNPNLYWYRQAAGRGLQLLFYSVGIGQISSEVPQNLSASRPQDRQFILSSKKLLLSDSGFYLCAWSGPGTGNNQPQHFGDGTRLSIL.

This clone occurred a few times. The rearrangement links TRBV27 to TRBJ1-3, with D uncertain. The CDR3 is 15 amino acids. Per the germline V gene, CDR1 is MNHEY and CDR2 is SMNVEV (reference sequence). Trimming shortened V by 7 bases and J by 0 bases, and 13 bases separated the two germline ends. CDR3 sequence: CASMEGPFSGNTIYF. The CDR3 DNA follows: TGTGCCAGCATGGAGGGCCCCTTCTCTGGAAACACCATATATTTT.

The V gene is TRBV4-2, the J gene TRBJ2-2; 7 bases fit TRBD2. The CDR3 covers 16 residues. From germline, CDR1 is LGHNA and CDR2 YNFKEQ. The J segment lost 0 bases and the V segment lost 4 bases, leaving 5 bases of the junction unmatched. DNA of the CDR3: TGTGCCAGCAGCCGACAGACTAGCCCGAACACCGGGGAGCTGTTTTTT. This encodes CASSRQTSPNTGELFF.

The chain couples TRBV2 to TRBJ2-3, with 9 nucleotides matching TRBD1. V trimming: 4 bases; J trimming: 4 bases; junction bases outside the gene matches: 15. This CDR3 comprises 18 residues. Germline V gene data show CDR1 as SNHLY and CDR2 as FYNNEI. The CDR3 DNA sequence: TGTGCCAGCAGTGTAGAGCGTAGGGACAGGGTTGGAGCAGATACGCAGTATTTT. Its protein product is CASSVERRDRVGADTQYF. Combining the CDR3 with reference TRBV2 and TRBJ2-3 gives the whole variable domain EPEVTQTPSHQVTQMGQEVILRCVPISNHLYFYWYRQILGQKVEFLVSFYNNEISEKSEIFDDQFSVERPDGSNFTLKIRSTKLEDSAMYFCASSVERRDRVGADTQYFGPGTRLTVL.

The chain couples TRBV9 to TRBJ1-2; no reliable D call. The germline CDR1 and CDR2 sequences are SGDLS and YYNGEE. V was shortened by 3 bases and J by 5 bases, with 14 bases between the two germline ends. This CDR3 is built from 14 residues. The CDR3 sequence is CASSAPPTGYGYTF. CDR3 DNA: TGTGCCAGCAGCGCCCCGCCTACCGGTTATGGCTACACCTTC.

The chain employs TRBV19 and TRBJ1-6, with D possibly TRBD1 on 6 matching bases. The CDR3 is made up of 12 amino acids. Trimming took 4 bases from V and 11 from J, leaving 9 bases between them. Germline-derived CDR1 and CDR2 are LNHDA and SQIVND (reference sequence). The CDR3 spells CASSNPGAPLHF. Here the CDR3 DNA reads TGTGCCAGTAGTAACCCAGGGGCACCCCTCCACTTT.

This chain uses TRBV5-1 with TRBJ1-1; 8 bases map to TRBD1. The CDR3 is made up of 16 amino acids. V lost 5 bases to trimming and J lost 1 base; unmatched junction nucleotides: 10. From germline, CDR1 is SGHRS and CDR2 YFSETQ. The DNA of the CDR3 is TGCGCCAGCAGACAAACAGGGGGGCCTCGGAACACTGAAGCTTTCTTT. As protein: CASRQTGGPRNTEAFF. Together with reference TRBV5-1 and TRBJ1-1, the CDR3 gives the full variable domain: KAGVTQTPRYLIKTRGQQVTLSCSPISGHRSVSWYQQTPGQGLQFLFEYFSETQRNKGNFPGRFSGRQFSNSRSEMNVSTLELGDSALYLCASRQTGGPRNTEAFFGQGTRLTVV.

This clone appeared once. One end of the junction is discordant with germline, which a read error may explain. The chain uses TRBV30 and TRBJ1-2; no reliable D call. Germline-derived CDR1 and CDR2 are GTSNPN and SVGIG (reference sequence). This CDR3 is built from 16 residues. The CDR3 DNA reads as TGTGCCTGGAGTGTAAGAGTTACGCTTCCCAACTATGGCTACCCCTTC. Translating gives CAWSVRVTLPNYGYPF.